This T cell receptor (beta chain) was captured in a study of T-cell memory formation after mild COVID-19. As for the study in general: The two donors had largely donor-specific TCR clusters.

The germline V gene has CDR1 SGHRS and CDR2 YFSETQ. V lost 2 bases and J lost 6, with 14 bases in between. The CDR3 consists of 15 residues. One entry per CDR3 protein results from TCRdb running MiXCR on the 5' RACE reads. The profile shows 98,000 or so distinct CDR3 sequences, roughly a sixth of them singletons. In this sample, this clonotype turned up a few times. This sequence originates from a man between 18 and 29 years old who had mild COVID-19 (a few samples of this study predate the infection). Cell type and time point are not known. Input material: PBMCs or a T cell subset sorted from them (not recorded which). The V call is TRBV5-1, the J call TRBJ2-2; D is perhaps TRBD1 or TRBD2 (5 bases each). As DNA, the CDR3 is TGCGCCAGCAGCTTCGGAAGAGGGGCGGCCGGGGAGCTGTTTTTT. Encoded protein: CASSFGRGAAGELFF.